This T cell receptor beta chain was sequenced for a study of cytomegalovirus exposure and HLA in healthy donors. This clone was picked up a small number of times. Both 60 Vbeta primers and 13 Jbeta primers went into the PCR. Some clones are missing from TCRdb's copy, which holds only in-frame ones; the method was immunoSEQ multiplex PCR. The profile covers 150,000 to 200,000 clones, with roughly 84% appearing a single time and around 6% taken by the ten largest. V dropped 2 bases and J dropped 1 base, with 5 bases sitting between them. The germline CDR1 and CDR2 sequences are LNHDA and SQIVND (reference sequence). The CDR3 is 14 residues long.

The sequenced material came from PBMCs. This receptor was identified in a man aged 45-65 years in good health and CMV-seropositive. This rearrangement joins TRBV19 to TRBJ2-2, with D hard to call. The CDR3 coding sequence is TGTGCCAGTAGTATATTCCTGAACACCGGGGAGCTGTTTTTT. Its protein product is CASSIFLNTGELFF.